This T cell receptor (beta chain) was retrieved from a study of Tregs in tolerant kidney transplant recipients. On this clone: The read ends 3 residues shy of where the CDR3 ends; the end is completed using the germline J gene.

Recipients received nonmyeloablative bone marrow transplants from related graft donors, with transient mixed chimerism. The table came from immunoSEQ multiplex PCR; TCRdb's copy has only in-frame clones and leaves some out. This sample contains around 13,000 clones. V lost 8 bases, J lost 5 bases, and 17 bases lay in between. Germline assignment: CDR1 MDHEN and CDR2 SYDVKM. This CDR3 is 14 amino acids long. This specimen consisted of CD8+ T cells from blood (PBMCs), obtained 6 months after the transplant. The sequence derives from a human patient who received a combined kidney and bone marrow transplant. Some T cells may be the graft donor's. This chain connects TRBV28 to TRBJ2-3, with D possibly matching TRBD2 (6 bases). Partial CDR3 DNA: TGTGCCAGCGGGCTTTACACCGGGGGAGATACG. This gives the protein CASGLYTGGDT. The whole CDR3 region reads CASGLYTGGDTQYF.